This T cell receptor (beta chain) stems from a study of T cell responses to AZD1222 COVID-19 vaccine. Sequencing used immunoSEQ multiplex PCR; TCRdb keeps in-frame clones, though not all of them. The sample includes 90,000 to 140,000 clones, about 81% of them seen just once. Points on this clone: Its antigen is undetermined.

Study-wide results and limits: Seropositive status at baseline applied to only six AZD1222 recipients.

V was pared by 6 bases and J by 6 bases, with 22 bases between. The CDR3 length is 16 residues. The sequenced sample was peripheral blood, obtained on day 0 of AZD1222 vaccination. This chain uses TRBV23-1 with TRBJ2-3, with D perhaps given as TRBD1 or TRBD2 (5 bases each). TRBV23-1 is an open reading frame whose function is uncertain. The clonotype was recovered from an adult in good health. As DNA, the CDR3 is TGCGCCAGCAGATATAAAGGGACGGCACCAGGGGATACGCAGTATTTT. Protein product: CASRYKGTAPGDTQYF.